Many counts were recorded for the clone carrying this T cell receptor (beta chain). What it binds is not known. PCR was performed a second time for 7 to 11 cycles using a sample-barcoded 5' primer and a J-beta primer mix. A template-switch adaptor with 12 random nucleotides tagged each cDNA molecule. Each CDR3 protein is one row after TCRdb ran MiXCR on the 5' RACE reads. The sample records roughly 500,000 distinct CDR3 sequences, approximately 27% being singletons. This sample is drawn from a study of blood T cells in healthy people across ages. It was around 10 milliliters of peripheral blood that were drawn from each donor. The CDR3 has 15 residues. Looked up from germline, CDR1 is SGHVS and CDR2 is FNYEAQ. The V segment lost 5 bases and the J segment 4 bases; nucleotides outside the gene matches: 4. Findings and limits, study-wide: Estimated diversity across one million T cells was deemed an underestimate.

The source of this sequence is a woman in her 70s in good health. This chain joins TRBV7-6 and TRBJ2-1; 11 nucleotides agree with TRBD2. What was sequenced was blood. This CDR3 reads CASSRSGGEYNEQFF. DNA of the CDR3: TGTGCCAGCAGCCGTAGCGGGGGGGAGTACAATGAGCAGTTCTTC.